What follows is one T cell receptor (beta chain) and its context. Its antigen remains unknown. The test was conducted at deep level. Clones were read by immunoSEQ multiplex PCR, and TCRdb kept only the in-frame ones, dropping some. In the table there are around 2,000,000 clones, over 85% of which are singletons. The sample comes from a study of shared clonotypes between healthy human individuals. Study at large: Donors were a couple of women and a few men aged 18 to 49.

General study findings and limits: Donor scarcity curtailed the genetic and exposure-history diversity represented herein. Clonotypes shared by all four sorted-subset donors had higher generation probabilities than non-shared clonotypes.

V was pared by 4 bases and J by 3 bases, with 9 bases between. CDR1 is MNHEY and CDR2 is SVGAGI in the germline V gene. CDR3 length: 13 residues. The rearrangement joins TRBV6-5 to TRBJ1-2; perhaps TRBD1 as D (5 bases). The source is a man younger than 35 in good health. The sequenced material came from naive CD4+ T cells sorted from blood. Sample subset: CD45RA+ positively selected. As DNA, the CDR3 is TGTGCCAGCAGTTTGGGACCGCACTATGGCTACACCTTC. It translates to CASSLGPHYGYTF.